This T cell receptor beta chain derives from a study of molecular identifiers for immune sequencing clone quantification. In this sample, this clonotype turned up many times. This CDR3 region has 16 residues. V was trimmed by 3 bases and J by 0 bases, leaving 13 bases between them. CDR1 and CDR2 from the germline V gene are LGHNA and YSLEER. TCRdb re-analysed the PCR reads in MiXCR, keeping a single row per CDR3 protein. This sample yields hundreds of thousands of distinct CDR3 sequences, of which approximately 20% are seen a single time; roughly 0.9% belongs to the top ten. The rearrangement links TRBV4-3 to TRBJ2-3, with TRBD1 as a possible D gene (5 bases). The origin of this receptor is a human donor in good health. Some libraries in this study had Jurkat cell RNA spiked in. Material: naive CD8+ T cells from blood, with Jurkat cell RNA spiked in. The subset is: FACS-sorted CD8+CD4-CCR7+CD45RA+ naive T cells. CDR3 DNA sequence: TGCGCCAGCAGCCAGGGCATCAGGGCTAGCACAGATACGCAGTATTTT. It codes for CASSQGIRASTDTQYF.